A selection of T cell receptor beta chains follows, all from one sample in a study of blood T cell repertoires in COVID-19. Clones were sequenced by immunoSEQ multiplex PCR, and TCRdb holds only the in-frame ones, with some missing. The data show under 150,000 clones, roughly 83% seen once. The source material was PBMCs or T cells enriched from blood (not recorded which). The receptors were sampled from a man aged 35 to 55 with acute COVID-19. Both conserved end residues are part of each CDR3. D genes are given only for firm matches. Rows may omit the clone size; those that give it use once, few, many or a size class.

clone size: NA; J gene: TRBJ1-2; D gene: NA; V gene: TRBV29-1; CDR3 DNA: TGCAGCGTTGGGGACGGGGGAATATATGGCTACACCTTC; CDR3 protein: CSVGDGGIYGYTF
clone size: NA; J gene: TRBJ1-5; D gene: TRBD1; V gene: TRBV19; CDR3 DNA: TGTGCCAGTAGCTTTTCGAGATACTCCCCCGGCTTTATCGGGACAGGGAGTGGTCAGCCCCAGCATTTT; CDR3 protein: CASSFSRYSPGFIGTGSGQPQHF
clone size: NA; J gene: TRBJ1-2; D gene: NA; V gene: TRBV7-9; CDR3 DNA: TGTGCCAGCAGCGGAGTAGGTGGCTACACCTTC; CDR3 protein: CASSGVGGYTF
clone size: many; J gene: TRBJ1-2; D gene: NA; V gene: TRBV4-3; CDR3 DNA: TGCGCCAGCAGCCAAGATGCGGGGGCAAGCTACACCTTC; CDR3 protein: CASSQDAGASYTF
clone size: NA; J gene: TRBJ2-7; D gene: NA; V gene: TRBV2; CDR3 DNA: TGTGCCAGCAGGGGACTGAGCTCCTACGAGCAGTACTTC; CDR3 protein: CASRGLSSYEQYF
clone size: NA; J gene: TRBJ2-1; D gene: TRBD2; V gene: TRBV30; CDR3 DNA: TGTGCCTGGAGTAAGGGACTAGACCCGAATGAGCAGTTCTTC; CDR3 protein: CAWSKGLDPNEQFF
clone size: few; J gene: TRBJ1-5; D gene: NA; V gene: TRBV12-3/TRBV12-4; CDR3 DNA: TGTGCCAGCAGTTTGGAGGAAAGTCAGCCCCAGCATTTT; CDR3 protein: CASSLEESQPQHF
clone size: NA; J gene: TRBJ2-1; D gene: NA; V gene: TRBV7-9; CDR3 DNA: TGTGCCAGCACCGGGTCGGGGTTCTCCTACAATGAGCAGTTCTTC; CDR3 protein: CASTGSGFSYNEQFF
clone size: NA; J gene: TRBJ2-2; D gene: TRBD2; V gene: TRBV9; CDR3 DNA: TGTGCCAGCAGCGAAGGACTAGCGGGGAACACCGGGGAGCTGTTTTTT; CDR3 protein: CASSEGLAGNTGELFF
clone size: few; J gene: TRBJ1-1; D gene: NA; V gene: TRBV27; CDR3 DNA: TGTGCCAGCAGTCTAGGGGATACGAACACTGAAGCTTTCTTT; CDR3 protein: CASSLGDTNTEAFF
clone size: NA; J gene: TRBJ1-6; D gene: NA; V gene: TRBV5-1; CDR3 DNA: TGCGCCAGCAGCTTGGGTGCGGGGGCGAATTCACCCCTCCACTTT; CDR3 protein: CASSLGAGANSPLHF
clone size: NA; J gene: TRBJ1-4; D gene: TRBD1; V gene: TRBV18; CDR3 DNA: TGTGCCAGCTCATGGGACAGGGGGGTAGAAGAAAAACTGTTTTTT; CDR3 protein: CASSWDRGVEEKLFF
clone size: NA; J gene: TRBJ2-1; D gene: TRBD2; V gene: TRBV11-3; CDR3 DNA: TGTGCCAGCAGCTTGACTAGCGGTTATAACTACAATGAGCAGTTCTTC; CDR3 protein: CASSLTSGYNYNEQFF
clone size: NA; J gene: TRBJ2-1; D gene: NA; V gene: TRBV9; CDR3 DNA: TGTGCCAGCAGTGCTGTTCCGGGGGGCTTTTTGAGCTCCTACAATGAGCAGTTCTTC; CDR3 protein: CASSAVPGGFLSSYNEQFF
clone size: NA; J gene: TRBJ1-2; D gene: NA; V gene: TRBV27; CDR3 DNA: TGTGCCAGCAGTGCCGCGGGTGGCCTCCTCAACTATGGCTACACCTTC; CDR3 protein: CASSAAGGLLNYGYTF
clone size: once; J gene: TRBJ1-4; D gene: NA; V gene: TRBV21-1; CDR3 DNA: TGTGCCAGCAGAAACGGTTCCTTTCGACAGGGTGGCGGAGGGAATGAAAAACTGTTTTTT; CDR3 protein: CASRNGSFRQGGGGNEKLFF
clone size: NA; J gene: TRBJ1-2; D gene: NA; V gene: TRBV6-1; CDR3 DNA: TGTGCCAGCAGTGAAGTAGGGGAGGTCGGCTACACCTTC; CDR3 protein: CASSEVGEVGYTF
clone size: NA; J gene: TRBJ2-7; D gene: NA; V gene: TRBV7-2; CDR3 DNA: TGTGCCAGCAGGTACACAGGGTTTTACTCCTACGAGCAGTACTTC; CDR3 protein: CASRYTGFYSYEQYF
clone size: NA; J gene: TRBJ1-1; D gene: NA; V gene: TRBV6-2/TRBV6-3; CDR3 DNA: TGTGCCAGCAGTTACTCCCCTGGAGGGGCTACTGAAGCTTTCTTT; CDR3 protein: CASSYSPGGATEAFF
clone size: NA; J gene: TRBJ2-5; D gene: NA; V gene: TRBV7-7; CDR3 DNA: TGTGCCAGCAGCCCTCGAGGGGGGGGACAAGAGACCCAGTACTTC; CDR3 protein: CASSPRGGGQETQYF
clone size: NA; J gene: TRBJ2-1; D gene: TRBD2; V gene: TRBV18; CDR3 DNA: TGTGCCAGCTCCCAGAGCGGGAGTAAGAACAATGAGCAGTTCTTC; CDR3 protein: CASSQSGSKNNEQFF
clone size: NA; J gene: TRBJ2-7; D gene: NA; V gene: TRBV12-3/TRBV12-4; CDR3 DNA: TGTGCCAGCAGGTTAGGGAGCTCCTACGAGCAGTACTTC; CDR3 protein: CASRLGSSYEQYF
clone size: NA; J gene: TRBJ2-3; D gene: TRBD2; V gene: TRBV30; CDR3 DNA: TGTGCCTGGGGGACTAGCGGATCCACAGATACGCAGTATTTT; CDR3 protein: CAWGTSGSTDTQYF
clone size: NA; J gene: TRBJ2-6; D gene: TRBD1; V gene: TRBV14; CDR3 DNA: TGTGCCAGCAGCCACGGACAGGGGAGGCCTGGGGCCAACGTCCTGACTTTC; CDR3 protein: CASSHGQGRPGANVLTF
clone size: NA; J gene: TRBJ2-7; D gene: TRBD1; V gene: TRBV5-1; CDR3 DNA: TGCGCCAGCAGCTTGGGGGGACAGGGGGTTCACGAGCAGTACTTC; CDR3 protein: CASSLGGQGVHEQYF
clone size: NA; J gene: TRBJ2-3; D gene: TRBD2; V gene: TRBV7-2; CDR3 DNA: TGTGCCAGCAGCCTTACTAGCGGGAGTTCGGATACGCAGTATTTT; CDR3 protein: CASSLTSGSSDTQYF
clone size: NA; J gene: TRBJ2-3; D gene: NA; V gene: TRBV29-1; CDR3 DNA: TGCAGCGTTGTGGGGGGGGCTAGTGGGACTAGCACAGATACGCAGTATTTT; CDR3 protein: CSVVGGASGTSTDTQYF
clone size: NA; J gene: TRBJ1-2; D gene: TRBD1; V gene: TRBV5-4; CDR3 DNA: TGTGCCAGCAGCCCCGGAGGACAGGACATTTATGGCTACACCTTC; CDR3 protein: CASSPGGQDIYGYTF
clone size: NA; J gene: TRBJ1-3; D gene: NA; V gene: TRBV3-1/TRBV3-2; CDR3 DNA: TGTGCCAGCAGCCAAGATTGGCAGGGGCCTGGAAACACCATATATTTT; CDR3 protein: CASSQDWQGPGNTIYF
clone size: NA; J gene: TRBJ1-1; D gene: NA; V gene: TRBV28; CDR3 DNA: TGTGCCAGCAGTTTGCCCGTGGGAGTCATGAACACTGAAGCTTTCTTT; CDR3 protein: CASSLPVGVMNTEAFF
clone size: NA; J gene: TRBJ2-5; D gene: NA; V gene: TRBV19; CDR3 DNA: TGTGCCAGTAGCAATCAAGAGACCCAGTACTTC; CDR3 protein: CASSNQETQYF
clone size: NA; J gene: TRBJ2-3; D gene: TRBD2; V gene: TRBV4-2; CDR3 DNA: TGTGCCAGCAGCCGGGGACTAGCGGGGGGAACGTATAGCACAGATACGCAGTATTTT; CDR3 protein: CASSRGLAGGTYSTDTQYF
clone size: NA; J gene: TRBJ2-7; D gene: TRBD2; V gene: TRBV10-1; CDR3 DNA: TGCGCCAGCAGTGGGAAAAGCGGGAGCTCCTACGAGCAGTACTTC; CDR3 protein: CASSGKSGSSYEQYF
clone size: NA; J gene: TRBJ2-5; D gene: NA; V gene: TRBV30; CDR3 DNA: TGTGCCTGGAGGGGGGGGGCGGAACAAGAGACCCAGTACTTC; CDR3 protein: CAWRGGAEQETQYF
clone size: NA; J gene: TRBJ1-5; D gene: NA; V gene: TRBV19; CDR3 DNA: TGTGCCAGTAGTATCTGGGCTTATCAGCCCCAGCATTTT; CDR3 protein: CASSIWAYQPQHF
clone size: once; J gene: TRBJ1-2; D gene: NA; V gene: TRBV19; CDR3 DNA: TGTGCCAGTAGACAGAAGGTGCGGGACTATGGCTACACCTTC; CDR3 protein: CASRQKVRDYGYTF
clone size: NA; J gene: TRBJ1-1; D gene: TRBD1; V gene: TRBV19; CDR3 DNA: TGTGCCAGTAACCCAGGGGGCACTGAAGCTTTCTTT; CDR3 protein: CASNPGGTEAFF
clone size: NA; J gene: TRBJ2-2; D gene: NA; V gene: TRBV7-2; CDR3 DNA: TGTGCCAGCAGCTTAGGGAGGAGGGGGGAGCTGTTTTTT; CDR3 protein: CASSLGRRGELFF
clone size: NA; J gene: TRBJ1-5; D gene: NA; V gene: TRBV4-3; CDR3 DNA: TGCGCCAGCAGCCAAGATTGGCCCGGGGTTTCAGGAAATCAGCCCCAGCATTTT; CDR3 protein: CASSQDWPGVSGNQPQHF
clone size: NA; J gene: TRBJ2-5; D gene: TRBD2; V gene: TRBV28; CDR3 DNA: TGTGCCAGCAGTTCCCAGCTAGCGGGGGGGCAAGAGACCCAGTACTTC; CDR3 protein: CASSSQLAGGQETQYF
clone size: NA; J gene: TRBJ2-2; D gene: NA; V gene: TRBV27; CDR3 DNA: TGTGCCAGCAGTTTATCCGTACAGGGCACCGGGGAGCTGTTTTTT; CDR3 protein: CASSLSVQGTGELFF
clone size: once; J gene: TRBJ2-1; D gene: TRBD2; V gene: TRBV28; CDR3 DNA: TGTGCCAGCAGTTCCCCCCGGACTAGAAGGGGTGAGCAGTTCTTC; CDR3 protein: CASSSPRTRRGEQFF
clone size: NA; J gene: TRBJ2-1; D gene: TRBD2; V gene: TRBV5-1; CDR3 DNA: TGCGCCAGCAGCTCGAGCGGGGCGCTGTACAATGAGCAGTTCTTC; CDR3 protein: CASSSSGALYNEQFF
clone size: many; J gene: TRBJ2-7; D gene: TRBD1; V gene: TRBV12-3/TRBV12-4; CDR3 DNA: TGTGCCAGCAGTTTTGGAGCAGGGGGCGAGCAGTACTTC; CDR3 protein: CASSFGAGGEQYF
clone size: NA; J gene: TRBJ1-5; D gene: NA; V gene: TRBV19; CDR3 DNA: TGTGCCAGCCAAAGGAGGACAGAGGATCAGCCCCAGCATTTT; CDR3 protein: CASQRRTEDQPQHF
clone size: NA; J gene: TRBJ1-5; D gene: NA; V gene: TRBV4-1; CDR3 DNA: TGCGCCAGCAGCCACCCCGGGAGCAATCAGCCCCAGCATTTT; CDR3 protein: CASSHPGSNQPQHF
clone size: NA; J gene: TRBJ1-2; D gene: NA; V gene: TRBV7-2; CDR3 DNA: TGTGCCAGCAGCTCGGGAGTCTATGGCTACACCTTC; CDR3 protein: CASSSGVYGYTF
clone size: NA; J gene: TRBJ2-2; D gene: TRBD2; V gene: TRBV9; CDR3 DNA: TGTGCCAGCAGGAGTGCAGCGGGGGGGCAGAACACCGGGGAGCTGTTTTTT; CDR3 protein: CASRSAAGGQNTGELFF
clone size: NA; J gene: TRBJ2-7; D gene: NA; V gene: TRBV27; CDR3 DNA: TGTGCCAGCAGTTCGGACAGGGAGGGGCTGTACGAGCAGTACTTC; CDR3 protein: CASSSDREGLYEQYF
clone size: NA; J gene: TRBJ2-4; D gene: NA; V gene: TRBV6-5; CDR3 DNA: TGTGCCAGCAGTTATGACAGCTCGAGGAACATTCAGTACTTC; CDR3 protein: CASSYDSSRNIQYF
clone size: NA; J gene: TRBJ1-3; D gene: NA; V gene: TRBV6-1; CDR3 DNA: TGTGCCAGCAGTGAGTCTGGGACTCGAAACACCATATATTTT; CDR3 protein: CASSESGTRNTIYF
clone size: NA; J gene: TRBJ1-2; D gene: TRBD1; V gene: TRBV28; CDR3 DNA: TGTGCCAGCAGTTCGGGGACAGGTCAGTCCTACTATGGCTACACCTTC; CDR3 protein: CASSSGTGQSYYGYTF
clone size: NA; J gene: TRBJ1-2; D gene: TRBD1; V gene: TRBV6-1; CDR3 DNA: TGTGCCAGCAGTGAACGGGAGACAGGGAGTCATGGCTACACCTTC; CDR3 protein: CASSERETGSHGYTF
clone size: many; J gene: TRBJ2-2; D gene: NA; V gene: TRBV19; CDR3 DNA: TGTGCCAGTAGTATAGATTGGGGGCCCCGCTGGGACACCGGGGAGCTGTTTTTT; CDR3 protein: CASSIDWGPRWDTGELFF
clone size: NA; J gene: TRBJ2-2; D gene: NA; V gene: TRBV5-1; CDR3 DNA: TGCGCCAGCAGCTTGGCGGGGGGCGTTGGCACCGGGGAGCTGTTTTTT; CDR3 protein: CASSLAGGVGTGELFF
clone size: NA; J gene: TRBJ2-7; D gene: NA; V gene: TRBV12-3/TRBV12-4; CDR3 DNA: TGTGCCAGCAGTAAAAGACAGGACGGGGAGCAGTACTTC; CDR3 protein: CASSKRQDGEQYF
clone size: NA; J gene: TRBJ2-7; D gene: TRBD2; V gene: TRBV7-9; CDR3 DNA: TGTGCCAGCAGCGCCGGGGGGGCCGACGAGCAGTACTTC; CDR3 protein: CASSAGGADEQYF
clone size: once; J gene: TRBJ2-5; D gene: TRBD1; V gene: TRBV6-6; CDR3 DNA: TGTGCCAGCAGTTCCCGGGACAGGCCGGCGGAGACCCAGTACTTC; CDR3 protein: CASSSRDRPAETQYF
clone size: NA; J gene: TRBJ2-2; D gene: TRBD2; V gene: TRBV7-6; CDR3 DNA: TGTGCCAGCCGAACCCCCGGGACTAGCGACACCGGGGAGCTGTTTTTT; CDR3 protein: CASRTPGTSDTGELFF